Listed below are T cell receptor beta chains from one sample, sequenced in a study of tumor and adjacent non-tumor tissue in lung cancer. TCRdb analysed the multiplex PCR reads with MiXCR anew, one entry per CDR3 protein. The sample yields 60,000 to 85,000 distinct CDR3 sequences, more than 75% seen once. The sample comprised distant non-tumor lung tissue. The receptors come from a man aged 60 to 75 with non-small cell lung cancer. The CDR3 runs from the conserved cysteine through the conserved F or W. Size is stated for part of the rows, as once, few or many counts, or as a class when the clone is expanded.

j_gene,v_gene,abundance,CDR3aa
TRBJ1-5,TRBV6-1,-,CASSSVHGLNQPQHF
TRBJ2-7,TRBV29-1,-,CSVAGLLTNIYEQYF
TRBJ1-1,TRBV6-5,-,CASSHYLVAMNTEAFF
TRBJ2-5,TRBV10-3,once,CAINESRALAETQYF
TRBJ2-5,TRBV11-2,many,CASSLESGETQYF
TRBJ2-3,TRBV7-8,-,CASSLGSSMIDTHYF
TRBJ2-3,TRBV28,-,CASSRQGSDTQYF
TRBJ2-2,TRBV30,once,CAWSVAGSGKLFF
TRBJ2-1,TRBV28,-,CAGSPSRAYNELFF
TRBJ2-5,TRBV11-1,-,CASSIHTYQEAQYF
TRBJ2-7,TRBV6-6,-,CASSYSSYEQYF
TRBJ2-3,TRBV7-8,-,CASSLAVAGGADTQYF
TRBJ1-1,TRBV11-2,once,CASSRQSYIEAFF
TRBJ1-2,TRBV7-9,-,CASSLAYYYGYTF
TRBJ1-6,TRBV11-1,-,CASSPGQPPEPLCF
TRBJ2-1,TRBV11-2,-,CASSIDHHVDEQFF
TRBJ2-5,TRBV11-3,-,CVSSPSGAGETRYF
TRBJ2-2,TRBV6-5,-,CTSSPLLQVVITGELFF
TRBJ2-2,TRBV20-1,many,CSADVQRGTGELFF
TRBJ2-1,TRBV2,once,CASRRTRGGFEYFF
TRBJ2-1,TRBV4-1,-,CASSQECNYNEQLF
TRBJ2-5,TRBV14,large,CASSRWTSGRQETQYF
TRBJ2-5,TRBV11-2,-,CASSHSVGTGSRRMETQYF
TRBJ2-2,TRBV11-1,-,CASSYSCCTGELFF
TRBJ2-3,TRBV7-8,many,CASGDQDTQYF
TRBJ2-7,TRBV4-1,many,CASSQHNSYEQYF
TRBJ1-2,TRBV6-5,-,CASSCVSAALRGYTF
TRBJ2-3,TRBV24-1,many,CATSDFVRGSTDTQYF
TRBJ1-6,TRBV10-3,-,CVAKGAGPDNSPLHF
TRBJ2-2,TRBV12-3/TRBV12-4,-,CASTLGRGRGTGELFF
TRBJ2-7,TRBV29-1,-,CSFISGRAIHEQYF
TRBJ2-1,TRBV20-1,-,CSTRGPNHEQFF
TRBJ2-5,TRBV6-5,-,CAGRDTLTECF
TRBJ2-3,TRBV20-1,-,CSARKGLAGGGVTDTQYF
TRBJ1-5,TRBV6-1,-,CASTVWGAGQPQCF
TRBJ2-3,TRBV29-1,-,CRVDPMTGGAVTQYF
TRBJ1-5,TRBV20-1,once,CGARARDRLNQPQHF
TRBJ2-1,TRBV12-3/TRBV12-4,-,CASSLVSGNYNEEFF
TRBJ2-7,TRBV28,-,CASSPRAPGYKQYF
TRBJ2-1,TRBV28,-,CASSLGGTYNEQLF
TRBJ2-6,TRBV4-1,-,CASNVRARANVLTF
TRBJ1-5,TRBV6-1,medium-sized,CASSDKGPYNHSNQPQHF